The entry that follows covers one T cell receptor beta chain sequence. This sample was included in a study of blood T cell repertoires in COVID-19. On the study more broadly: Collection of acute and convalescent COVID-19 samples took place in the United States, Italy and Spain.

Germline assignment: CDR1 GTSNPN and CDR2 SVGIG (reference sequence). The CDR3 has 12 residues. Deletions cut 4 bases from V and 6 bases from J, with 12 bases between. Generated by immunoSEQ multiplex PCR, the TCRdb table keeps only in-frame clones and is missing some. The table records roughly 120,000 clones, about three quarters of them present only once. Sequenced material: peripheral blood. V and J are TRBV30 and TRBJ1-2; D is ambiguous. This receptor was taken from a human donor with acute or convalescent COVID-19. The donor label of this sample is uncertain. This CDR3 reads CAWNPGTDGYTF. CDR3 sequence (DNA): TGTGCCTGGAACCCGGGAACGGATGGCTACACCTTC.